This TCR beta chain was found in a study of monozygotic twins with inflammatory bowel disease. Total RNA amounting to roughly 3,400 ng went into each TCR library. TCRdb processed the 5' RACE reads again and assigns one entry to each CDR3 protein, with no DNA. The sample totals about 160,000 distinct CDR3 sequences. With respect to this clonotype: Its antigen remains unidentified.

The CDR3 spans 13 residues. CDR1 is DFQATT, CDR2 SNEGSKA, per germline (reference sequence). Study observations and caveats: On the inverse Simpson index, IBD patients scored lower for TCRbeta diversity than healthy co-twins.

This TCR was recovered from a human donor with ulcerative colitis or Crohn's disease, or a healthy co-twin of an affected twin (not recorded which). The chain couples TRBV20-1 to TRBJ2-1; TCRdb names TRBD2, which stays unverified in the absence of DNA. Material: blood. The CDR3 here is CSAPNRGGNEQFF.